This T cell receptor (beta chain) was sequenced for a study of blood T cell repertoires in COVID-19. Study-wide background: There were acute and convalescent COVID-19 samples, and they came from the United States, Italy and Spain. PBMCs, B-cell-depleted T cells, or T cells were the source of the cDNA or gDNA that made up the material.

The CDR3 consists of 16 residues. V shed 3 bases, J shed 6 bases, and the junction held 10 bases outside the gene matches. Germline assignment: CDR1 SGHRS and CDR2 YFSETQ. Sequencing used immunoSEQ multiplex PCR; TCRdb keeps in-frame clones, though not all of them. The table includes 310,000 or so clones, more than 75% detected once. The sequencing sample was made of peripheral blood. The TCR was taken from a woman aged 45-59 years with acute or convalescent COVID-19. This chain uses TRBV5-1 with TRBJ2-7, with 12 bases matching TRBD2. CDR3 sequence: CASSSTALAGGSEQYF. CDR3 DNA: TGCGCCAGCAGCTCTACGGCGCTAGCGGGAGGGTCCGAGCAGTACTTC.